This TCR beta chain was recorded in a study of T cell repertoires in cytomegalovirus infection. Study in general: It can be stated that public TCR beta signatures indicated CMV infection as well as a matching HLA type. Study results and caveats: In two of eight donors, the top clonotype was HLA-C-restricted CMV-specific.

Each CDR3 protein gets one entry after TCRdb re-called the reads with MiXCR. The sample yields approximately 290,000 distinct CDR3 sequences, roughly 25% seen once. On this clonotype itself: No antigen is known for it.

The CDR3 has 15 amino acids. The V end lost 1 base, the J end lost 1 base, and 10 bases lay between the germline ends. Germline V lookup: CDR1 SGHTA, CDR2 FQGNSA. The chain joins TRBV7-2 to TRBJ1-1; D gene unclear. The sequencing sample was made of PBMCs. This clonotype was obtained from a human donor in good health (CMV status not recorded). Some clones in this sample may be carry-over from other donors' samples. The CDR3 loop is CASSLERSTNTEAFF. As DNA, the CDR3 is TGTGCCAGCAGCTTAGAAAGGTCAACGAACACTGAAGCTTTCTTT.